A selection of T cell receptor beta chains follows, all from one sample in a study of beta chain features in type 1 diabetes. Produced via immunoSEQ multiplex PCR; TCRdb's table is partial and in-frame only. This sample has under 900,000 clones; about 17% occur once, and the top ten carry about 0.02%. Sequencing input: naive CD4+ T cells from blood. The receptor source for this set is a woman aged 18 to 35 in good health. Each CDR3 is given with its conserved first and last residue. The D gene is left open where the match is weak. Clone size is not always given. Where it is, it says once, few, many or a class for expanded clones.

J gene	D gene	clone size	V gene	CDR3 DNA	CDR3 protein
TRBJ2-3	NA	NA	TRBV6-5	TGTGCCAGTTCCGGGAAATCGGTATTTGATACGCAGTATTTT	CASSGKSVFDTQYF
TRBJ2-7	TRBD1	few	TRBV2	TGTGCCAGCAGAAGGACAGGGTTAATCCACGAGCAGTACTTC	CASRRTGLIHEQYF
TRBJ2-7	NA	NA	TRBV10-3	TGTGCCATCAGTGAGCTTTTTCAGGGCTACGAGCAGTACTTC	CAISELFQGYEQYF
TRBJ2-7	TRBD1	NA	TRBV6-6	TGTGCCAGCAGTTACTCGAGGGACAGGACCCTCGAGCAGTACTTC	CASSYSRDRTLEQYF
TRBJ1-5	NA	NA	TRBV18	TGTGCCAGCTCCCTCGGGACGGGTGATCAGCCCCAGCATTTT	CASSLGTGDQPQHF
TRBJ2-7	TRBD2	few	TRBV4-3	TGCGCCAGCAGCCAAGAGGTGACTATAGCGGGAACCTACGAGCAGTACTTC	CASSQEVTIAGTYEQYF
TRBJ1-1	NA	NA	TRBV29-1	TGCAGCGTTCTCGAGAACACTGAAGCTTTCTTT	CSVLENTEAFF
TRBJ2-1	NA	NA	TRBV7-2	TGTGCCAGCAGCCCGGATAGACTAAACAATGAGCAGTTCTTC	CASSPDRLNNEQFF
TRBJ1-3	TRBD1	NA	TRBV28	TGTGCCAGCAGTCCGGGACAGAGCTCTGGAAACACCATATATTTT	CASSPGQSSGNTIYF
TRBJ2-7	NA	few	TRBV4-2	TGTGCCAGCAGCCAAGTGGCGGGGGCCCACGAGCAGTACTTC	CASSQVAGAHEQYF
TRBJ1-2	NA	NA	TRBV5-4	TGTGCCAGCAGCTTGGGAATAATAGGGGCGGCTGGAGGCTACACCTTC	CASSLGIIGAAGGYTF
TRBJ1-6	TRBD1	NA	TRBV27	TGTGCCAGCAGTGAGCCCGGACAGGTTCAAGGTTCACCCCTCCACTTT	CASSEPGQVQGSPLHF
TRBJ2-2	NA	few	TRBV29-1	TGCAGCGTTCATAGATCAAACACCGGGGAGCTGTTTTTT	CSVHRSNTGELFF
TRBJ2-2	NA	NA	TRBV29-1	TGCAGCGTTGACACCGAGGGAGGGGAGCTGTTTTTT	CSVDTEGGELFF
TRBJ1-2	NA	NA	TRBV19	TGTGCCAGTAGTATAGAGATGGGCGAAAACTATGGCTACACCTTC	CASSIEMGENYGYTF
TRBJ2-3	NA	few	TRBV10-3	TGTGCCATCAGTGAGTCGGGTTTTGGGGGCCACTCTACAGATACGCAGTATTTT	CAISESGFGGHSTDTQYF
TRBJ2-1	TRBD2	few	TRBV19	TGTGCCAGTAGGGAGGTGGGAGGGCTCCATGAGCAGTTCTTC	CASREVGGLHEQFF
TRBJ2-1	TRBD2	NA	TRBV6-6	TGTGCCAGCAGTTACTCCGGGAGGAACAATGAGCAGTTCTTC	CASSYSGRNNEQFF
TRBJ2-3	NA	few	TRBV7-2	TGTGCCAGCACCGCCGACCCGGGTAATACGCAGTATTTT	CASTADPGNTQYF
TRBJ2-5	TRBD1	NA	TRBV28	TGTGCCAGCAGTGACAGGGGACGGGCCCAGTACTTC	CASSDRGRAQYF
TRBJ1-2	NA	few	TRBV10-3	TGTGCCTTACGCTACAGGGACTCTGGCTACACCTTC	CALRYRDSGYTF
TRBJ2-2	NA	few	TRBV19	TGTGCCAGTAATGGAGTTAGCTCGCCAACCGGGGAGCTGTTTTTT	CASNGVSSPTGELFF
TRBJ1-1	TRBD1	NA	TRBV10-2	TGCGCCAGCAGGCCTCCGGGACAGGAGAACACTGAAGCTTTCTTT	CASRPPGQENTEAFF
TRBJ2-3	TRBD1	few	TRBV15	TGTGCCACCAGCAGACGTCAGGGGGCAGATACGCAGTATTTT	CATSRRQGADTQYF
TRBJ2-3	TRBD2	NA	TRBV6-6	TGTGCCAGCAGTTACTCGAGCGGGAGAGGTTCAGATACGCAGTATTTT	CASSYSSGRGSDTQYF
TRBJ1-2	NA	few	TRBV29-1	TGCAGCGTTCGGGCCCCACAGCGAGGGGCTAACTATGGCTACACCTTC	CSVRAPQRGANYGYTF
TRBJ2-7	NA	few	TRBV27	TGTGCCAGCAGTTCCCCCAGCGCGCGTGGCTCCTACGAGCAGTACTTC	CASSSPSARGSYEQYF
TRBJ1-2	TRBD1	few	TRBV10-3	TGTGCCATCAGTGAGTCGAGGACAGGGGACCCTATTTACTATGGCTACACCTTC	CAISESRTGDPIYYGYTF
TRBJ2-5	TRBD2	few	TRBV5-1	TGCGCCAGCAGCTTGTCTAGCGGTGGGACCCAGTACTTC	CASSLSSGGTQYF
TRBJ1-1	NA	NA	TRBV5-1	TGCGCCAGCAGCTCGGGGGACCGGAACACTGAAGCTTTCTTT	CASSSGDRNTEAFF
TRBJ1-5	NA	NA	TRBV5-6	TGTGCCAGCAGTGGACCCGATCAGCCCCAGCATTTT	CASSGPDQPQHF
TRBJ1-5	NA	few	TRBV18	TGTGCCAGCTCACCACTGCAGGGCAATCAGCCCCAGCATTTT	CASSPLQGNQPQHF
TRBJ1-2	NA	NA	TRBV28	TGTGCCAGCATGGGGGGATCTGAACCGATCTATGGCTACACCTTC	CASMGGSEPIYGYTF
TRBJ2-3	NA	NA	TRBV28	TGTGCCAGCACCCTAAGTAGGTCTTATACGCAGTATTTT	CASTLSRSYTQYF
TRBJ2-1	NA	few	TRBV5-6	TGTGCCAGCAGCTTGGGCCATTTTTACAATGAGCAGTTCTTC	CASSLGHFYNEQFF
TRBJ2-2	TRBD2	few	TRBV5-1	TGCGCCAGCAGCTTGGGACTAGCGGTCACCGGGGAGCTGTTTTTT	CASSLGLAVTGELFF
TRBJ1-2	TRBD1	few	TRBV5-8	TGTGCCAGCAGCCCCTCCGTCGGGACAGGGGGCGCCTATGGCTACACCTTC	CASSPSVGTGGAYGYTF
TRBJ2-3	NA	many	TRBV2	TGTGCCAGCAGTGAGGCAGATACGCAGTATTTT	CASSEADTQYF
TRBJ2-7	NA	few	TRBV7-2	TGTGCCAGCAGCCCATCGATACGAGACTACGAGCAGTACTTC	CASSPSIRDYEQYF
TRBJ2-1	TRBD2	NA	TRBV19	TGTGCCAGTACCCCGCGGGGGATAGGAAACAATGAGCAGTTCTTC	CASTPRGIGNNEQFF